Reported below is one TCR beta chain. No antigen is known for it. Relying on iRepertoire HTBI primers and Arm-PCR of CDR3 regions, the team built TCR beta libraries. MiXCR, applied by TCRdb to the multiplex PCR reads, yields one record per CDR3 protein. The sample holds under 350,000 distinct CDR3 sequences, under 25% seen once. The CDR3 totals 13 residues. Germline-derived CDR1 and CDR2 are DFQATT and SNEGSKA (reference sequence). Trimming shortened V by 6 bases and J by 2 bases, and 13 bases separated the two germline ends. This sample was taken from a study of regulatory T cells in long-lasting Graves disease. On the study more broadly: More than 5 years of antithyroid drugs with positive TSH receptor antibodies defined persistent Graves' disease.

The time point here: persistent/refractory GD, antithyroid drugs over 5 years with positive TRAb. Preparation of the TCR library used RNA extracted from PBMCs. Study-level findings and limits: Limited sample numbers may have lowered accuracy. Whereas approximately 980 public clonotypes were shared by new patients, persistent patients shared more, at roughly 3,000.

The source was peripheral blood mononuclear cells (PBMCs), collected when the disease was refractory, from a patient treated with antithyroid drugs. This receptor was obtained from a female donor with Graves disease. The chain recombines TRBV20-1 with TRBJ2-5, with D possibly TRBD2 on 5 matching bases. The CDR3 DNA reads as TGCAGTGCCCAGCCAGCGGAACAAGAGACCCAGTACTTC. Encoded protein: CSAQPAEQETQYF.